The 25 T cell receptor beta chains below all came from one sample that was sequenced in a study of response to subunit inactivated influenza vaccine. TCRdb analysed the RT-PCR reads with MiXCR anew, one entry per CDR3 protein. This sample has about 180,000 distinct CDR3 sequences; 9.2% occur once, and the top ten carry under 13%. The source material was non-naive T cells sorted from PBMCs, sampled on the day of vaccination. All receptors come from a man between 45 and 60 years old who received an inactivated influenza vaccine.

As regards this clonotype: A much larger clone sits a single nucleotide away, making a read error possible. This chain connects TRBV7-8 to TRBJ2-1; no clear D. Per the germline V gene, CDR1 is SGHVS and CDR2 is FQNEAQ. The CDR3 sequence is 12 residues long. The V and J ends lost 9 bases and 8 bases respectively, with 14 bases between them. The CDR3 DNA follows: TGTGCCAGGAACCAGGAAGGCCATGAGCAGTTCTTC. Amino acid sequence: CARNQEGHEQFF.

The CDR3 region has the DNA TGCGCCAGCAGCCCCGGTTCTTTTGGCTACACCTTC. This encodes CASSPGSFGYTF. V gene TRBV10-2 combines with J gene TRBJ1-2; no reliable D call. Germline assignment: CDR1 WSHSY and CDR2 SAAADI. The CDR3 covers 12 residues. V lost 6 bases and J lost 7, with 12 bases in between.

DNA of the CDR3: TGTGCCAGCACCGAAGGGGCGGCGGGAAATGAAAAACTGTTTTTT. Translation gives CASTEGAAGNEKLFF. The J gene is TRBJ1-4, the V gene TRBV2; D might be TRBD1 (5 bases). This CDR3 region has 15 residues. CDR1 is SNHLY and CDR2 is FYNNEI in the germline V gene. V lost 7 bases and J lost 5, with 17 bases in between.

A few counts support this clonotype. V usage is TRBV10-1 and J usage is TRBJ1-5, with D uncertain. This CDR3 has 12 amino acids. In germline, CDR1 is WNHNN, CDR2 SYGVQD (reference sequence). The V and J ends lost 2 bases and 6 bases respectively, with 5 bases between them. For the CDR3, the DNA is TGCGCCAGCAGTGAGGTGACTCAGCCCCAGCATTTT. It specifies CASSEVTQPQHF.

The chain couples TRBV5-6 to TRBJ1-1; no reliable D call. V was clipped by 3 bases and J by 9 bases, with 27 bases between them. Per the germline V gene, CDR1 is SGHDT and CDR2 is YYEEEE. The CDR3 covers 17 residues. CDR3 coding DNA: TGTGCCAGCAGCTCCCCCAGGACGGCTAATCGGGGATCCCAAGCTTTCTTT. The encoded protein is CASSSPRTANRGSQAFF.

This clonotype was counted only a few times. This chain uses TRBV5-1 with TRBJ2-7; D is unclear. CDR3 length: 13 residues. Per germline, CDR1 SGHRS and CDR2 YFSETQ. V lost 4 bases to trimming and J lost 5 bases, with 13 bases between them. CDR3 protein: CASSPSNSDEQYF. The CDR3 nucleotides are TGCGCCAGCAGCCCTTCCAACAGTGACGAGCAGTACTTC.

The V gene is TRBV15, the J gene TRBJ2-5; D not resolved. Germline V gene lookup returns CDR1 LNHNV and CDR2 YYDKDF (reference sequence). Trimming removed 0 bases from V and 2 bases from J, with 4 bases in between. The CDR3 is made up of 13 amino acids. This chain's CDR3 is CATSREQQETQYF. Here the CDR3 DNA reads TGTGCCACCAGCAGAGAACAGCAAGAGACCCAGTACTTC.

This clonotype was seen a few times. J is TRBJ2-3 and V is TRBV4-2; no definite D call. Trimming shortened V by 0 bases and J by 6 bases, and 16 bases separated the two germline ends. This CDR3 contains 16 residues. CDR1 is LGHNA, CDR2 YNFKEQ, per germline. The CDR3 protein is CASSQDKGGVSDTQYF. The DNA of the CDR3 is TGTGCCAGCAGCCAAGATAAGGGTGGGGTCTCGGATACGCAGTATTTT.

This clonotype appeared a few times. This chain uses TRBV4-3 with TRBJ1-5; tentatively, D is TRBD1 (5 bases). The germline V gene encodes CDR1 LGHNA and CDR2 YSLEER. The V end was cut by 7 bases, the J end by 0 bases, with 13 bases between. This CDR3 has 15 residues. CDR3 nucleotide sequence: TGCGCCAGCACCCGGGACTACGTTAGCAATCAGCCCCAGCATTTT. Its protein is CASTRDYVSNQPQHF.

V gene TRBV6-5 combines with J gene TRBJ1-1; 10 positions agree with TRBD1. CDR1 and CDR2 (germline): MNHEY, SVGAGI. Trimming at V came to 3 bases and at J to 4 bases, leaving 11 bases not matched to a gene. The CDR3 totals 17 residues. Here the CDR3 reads CASSYDTGTGDFTEAFF. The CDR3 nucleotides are TGTGCCAGCAGTTATGACACCGGGACAGGGGATTTCACTGAAGCTTTCTTT.

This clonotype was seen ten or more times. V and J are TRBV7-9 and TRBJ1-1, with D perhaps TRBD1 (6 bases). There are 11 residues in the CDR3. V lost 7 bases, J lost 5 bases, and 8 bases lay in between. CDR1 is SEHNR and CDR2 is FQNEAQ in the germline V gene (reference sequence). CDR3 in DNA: TGTGCCAGCATTACAGGGACTGAAGCTTTCTTT. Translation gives CASITGTEAFF.

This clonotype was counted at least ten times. In DNA, the CDR3 is TGCAGCGTTGAAGTTGGCGTGGGAGGATATGGCTACACCTTC. This codes for CSVEVGVGGYGYTF. This chain connects TRBV29-1 to TRBJ1-2, with unresolved D. V was clipped by 1 base and J by 5 bases, with 14 bases between them. Per the germline V gene, CDR1 is SQVTM and CDR2 is ANQGSEA. The CDR3 is made up of 14 amino acids. Variable domain in full (rest from reference TRBV29-1 and TRBJ1-2): SAVISQKPSRDICQRGTSLTIQCQVDSQVTMMFWYRQQPGQSLTLIATANQGSEATYESGFVIDKFPISRPNLTFSTLTVSNMSPEDSSIYLCSVEVGVGGYGYTFGSGTRLTVV.

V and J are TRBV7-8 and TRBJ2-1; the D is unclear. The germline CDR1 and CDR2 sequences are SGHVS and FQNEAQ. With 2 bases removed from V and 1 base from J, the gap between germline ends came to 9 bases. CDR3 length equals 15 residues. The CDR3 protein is CASSLRRVSYNEQFF. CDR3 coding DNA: TGTGCCAGCAGCTTACGGCGAGTATCCTACAATGAGCAGTTCTTC.

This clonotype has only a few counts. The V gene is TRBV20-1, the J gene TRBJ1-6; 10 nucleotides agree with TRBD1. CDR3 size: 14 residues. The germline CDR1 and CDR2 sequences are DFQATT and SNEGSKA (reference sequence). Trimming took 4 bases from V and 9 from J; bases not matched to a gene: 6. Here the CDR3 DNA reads TGCAGTGCTATCCGGGGACAGGGGCTTTCACCCCTCCACTTT. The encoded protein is CSAIRGQGLSPLHF.

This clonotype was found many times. This chain's CDR3 is CASSALLAGGTGELFF. The CDR3 DNA reads TGTGCCAGCAGCGCTCTACTAGCGGGCGGAACCGGGGAGCTGTTTTTT. V is TRBV9 and J is TRBJ2-2; 9 bases are a match to TRBD2. Germline V gene data show CDR1 as SGDLS and CDR2 as YYNGEE. The CDR3 covers 16 residues. Trimming at V came to 3 bases and at J to 5 bases, leaving 8 bases not matched to a gene.

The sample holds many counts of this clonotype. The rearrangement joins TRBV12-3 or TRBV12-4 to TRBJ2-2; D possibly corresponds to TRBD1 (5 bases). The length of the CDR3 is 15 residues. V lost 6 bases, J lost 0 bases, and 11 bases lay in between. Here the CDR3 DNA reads TGTGCCAGCAGGCAGACAGTAACGAACACCGGGGAGCTGTTTTTT. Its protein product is CASRQTVTNTGELFF.

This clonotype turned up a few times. CDR3 sequence: CASSLVAGYTGELFF. The CDR3 coding sequence is TGCGCCAGCAGCTTGGTGGCAGGGTACACCGGGGAGCTGTTTTTT. The chain links TRBV5-1 to TRBJ2-2, with D possibly TRBD1 on 5 matching bases. The V end lost 0 bases, the J end lost 3 bases, and 9 bases lay between the germline ends. The CDR3 is 15 amino acids. Per the germline V gene, CDR1 is SGHRS and CDR2 is YFSETQ.

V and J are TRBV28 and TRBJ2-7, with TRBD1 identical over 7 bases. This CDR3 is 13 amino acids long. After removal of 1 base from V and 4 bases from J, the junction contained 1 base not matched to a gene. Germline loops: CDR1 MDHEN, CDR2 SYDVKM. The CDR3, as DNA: TGTGCCAGCAGTTTATTGACAGGGTACGAGCAGTACTTC. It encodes CASSLLTGYEQYF.

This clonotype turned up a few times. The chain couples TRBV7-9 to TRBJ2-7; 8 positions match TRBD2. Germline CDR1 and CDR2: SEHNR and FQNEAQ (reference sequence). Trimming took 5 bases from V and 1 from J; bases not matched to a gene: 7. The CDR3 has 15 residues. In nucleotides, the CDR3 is TGTGCCAGCAGCCCCGGGGGGGGTTTTTCCTACGAGCAGTACTTC. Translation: CASSPGGGFSYEQYF.

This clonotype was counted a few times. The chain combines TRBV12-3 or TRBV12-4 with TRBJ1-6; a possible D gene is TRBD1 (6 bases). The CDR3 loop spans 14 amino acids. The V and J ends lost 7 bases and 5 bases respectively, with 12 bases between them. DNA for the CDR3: TGTGCCAGCACCCGGGGGGCCCATAATTCACCCCTCCACTTT. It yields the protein CASTRGAHNSPLHF.

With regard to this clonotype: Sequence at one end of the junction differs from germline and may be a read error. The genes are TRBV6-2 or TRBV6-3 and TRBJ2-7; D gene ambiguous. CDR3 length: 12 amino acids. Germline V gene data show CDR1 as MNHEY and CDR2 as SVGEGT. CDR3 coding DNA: TGTGCCCGCAGTCGACTCCTTCGCGAGCAGTACTTC. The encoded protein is CARSRLLREQYF.

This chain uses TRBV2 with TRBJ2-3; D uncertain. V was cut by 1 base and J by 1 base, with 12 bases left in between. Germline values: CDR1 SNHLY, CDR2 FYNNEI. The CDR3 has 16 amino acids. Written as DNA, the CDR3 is TGTGCCAGCAGTGAAGAGCACTTCTCTGGCACAGATACGCAGTATTTT. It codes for CASSEEHFSGTDTQYF.

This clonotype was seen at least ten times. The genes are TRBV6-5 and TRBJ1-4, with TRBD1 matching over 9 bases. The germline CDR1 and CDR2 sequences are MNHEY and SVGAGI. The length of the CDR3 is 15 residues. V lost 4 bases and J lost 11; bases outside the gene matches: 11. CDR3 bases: TGTGCCAGCAGTTTCGACGGGACAGGGAGTCGGAAACTGTTTTTT. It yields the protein CASSFDGTGSRKLFF.

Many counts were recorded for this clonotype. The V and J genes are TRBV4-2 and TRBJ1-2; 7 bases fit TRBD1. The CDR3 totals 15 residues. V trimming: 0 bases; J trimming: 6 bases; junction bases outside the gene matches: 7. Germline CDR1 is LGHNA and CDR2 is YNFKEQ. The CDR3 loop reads CASSQEGKGAHGYTF. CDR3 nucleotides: TGTGCCAGCAGCCAAGAAGGGAAGGGGGCGCATGGCTACACCTTC.

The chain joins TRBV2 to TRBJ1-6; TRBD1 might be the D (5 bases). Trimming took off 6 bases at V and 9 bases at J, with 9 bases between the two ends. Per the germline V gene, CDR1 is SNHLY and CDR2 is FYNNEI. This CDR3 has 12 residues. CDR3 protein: CASRGLFSPLHF. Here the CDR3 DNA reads TGTGCCAGCAGGGGACTATTTTCACCCCTCCACTTT.